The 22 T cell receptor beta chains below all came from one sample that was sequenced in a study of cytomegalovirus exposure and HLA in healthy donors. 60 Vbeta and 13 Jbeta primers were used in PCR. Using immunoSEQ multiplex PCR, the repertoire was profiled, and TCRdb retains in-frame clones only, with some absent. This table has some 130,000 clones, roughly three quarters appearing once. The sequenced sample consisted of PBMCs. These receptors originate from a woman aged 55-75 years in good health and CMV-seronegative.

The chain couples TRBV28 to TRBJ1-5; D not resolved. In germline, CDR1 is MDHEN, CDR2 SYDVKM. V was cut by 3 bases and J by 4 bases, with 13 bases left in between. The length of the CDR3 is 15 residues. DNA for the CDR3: TGTGCCAGCAGTTTGTTGTGGGCGCCGAATCAGCCCCAGCATTTT. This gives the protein CASSLLWAPNQPQHF.

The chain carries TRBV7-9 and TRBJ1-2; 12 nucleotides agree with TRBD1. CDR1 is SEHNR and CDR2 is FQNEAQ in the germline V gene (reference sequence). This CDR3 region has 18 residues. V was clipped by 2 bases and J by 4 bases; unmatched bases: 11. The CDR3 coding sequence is TGTGCCAGCAGCTTATGGCTTTCGGGACAGGGGGCTGGCTATGGCTACACCTTC. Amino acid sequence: CASSLWLSGQGAGYGYTF.

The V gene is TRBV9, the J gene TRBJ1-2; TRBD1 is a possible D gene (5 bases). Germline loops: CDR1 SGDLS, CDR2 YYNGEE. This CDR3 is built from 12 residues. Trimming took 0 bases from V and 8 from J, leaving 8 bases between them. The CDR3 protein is CASSVGGVGYTF. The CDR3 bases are TGTGCCAGCAGCGTAGGGGGGGTCGGCTACACCTTC.

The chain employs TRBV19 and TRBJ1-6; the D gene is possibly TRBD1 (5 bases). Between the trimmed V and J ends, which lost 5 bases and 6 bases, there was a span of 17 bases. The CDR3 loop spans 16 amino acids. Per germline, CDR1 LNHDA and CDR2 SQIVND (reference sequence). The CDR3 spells CASSAQGGQGNSPLHF. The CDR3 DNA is TGTGCCAGTAGTGCACAAGGTGGGCAGGGTAATTCACCCCTCCACTTT.

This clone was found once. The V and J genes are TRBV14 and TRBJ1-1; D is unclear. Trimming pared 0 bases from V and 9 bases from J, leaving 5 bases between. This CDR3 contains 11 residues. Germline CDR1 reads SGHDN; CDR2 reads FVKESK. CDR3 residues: CASSQDEKAFF. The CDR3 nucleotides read TGTGCCAGCAGCCAAGACGAGAAAGCTTTCTTT.

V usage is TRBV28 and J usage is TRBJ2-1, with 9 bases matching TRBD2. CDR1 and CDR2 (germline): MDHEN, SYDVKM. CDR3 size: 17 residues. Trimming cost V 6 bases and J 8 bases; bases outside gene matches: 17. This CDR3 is CASRAHIGAGGGDEQFF. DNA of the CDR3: TGTGCCAGCAGAGCCCATATCGGAGCGGGGGGCGGGGATGAGCAGTTCTTC.

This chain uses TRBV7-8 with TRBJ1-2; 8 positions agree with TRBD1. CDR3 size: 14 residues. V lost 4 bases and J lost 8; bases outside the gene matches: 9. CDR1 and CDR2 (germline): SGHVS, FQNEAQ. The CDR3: CASSSGTGVGGYTF. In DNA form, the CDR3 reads TGTGCCAGCAGCTCAGGGACAGGCGTAGGGGGCTACACCTTC.

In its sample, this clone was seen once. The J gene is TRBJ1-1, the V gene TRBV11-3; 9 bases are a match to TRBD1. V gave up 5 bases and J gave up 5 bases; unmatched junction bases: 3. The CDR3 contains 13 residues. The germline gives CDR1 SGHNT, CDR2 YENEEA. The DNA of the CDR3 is TGTGCCAGCAGCATACAGGGGGCGACTGAAGCTTTCTTT. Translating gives CASSIQGATEAFF.

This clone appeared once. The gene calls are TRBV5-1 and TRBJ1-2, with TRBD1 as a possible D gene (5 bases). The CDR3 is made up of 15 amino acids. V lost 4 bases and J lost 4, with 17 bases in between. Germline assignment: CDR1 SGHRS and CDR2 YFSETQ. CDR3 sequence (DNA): TGCGCCAGCAGCACGGAGGGGCCCGACTTCTATGGCTACACCTTC. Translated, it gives CASSTEGPDFYGYTF.

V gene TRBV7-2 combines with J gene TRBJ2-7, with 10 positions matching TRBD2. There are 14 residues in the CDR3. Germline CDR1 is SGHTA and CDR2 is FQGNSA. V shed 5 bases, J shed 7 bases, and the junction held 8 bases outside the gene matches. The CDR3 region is CASSVTSGTREQYF. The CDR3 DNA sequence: TGTGCCAGCAGCGTAACTAGCGGGACTAGGGAGCAGTACTTC.

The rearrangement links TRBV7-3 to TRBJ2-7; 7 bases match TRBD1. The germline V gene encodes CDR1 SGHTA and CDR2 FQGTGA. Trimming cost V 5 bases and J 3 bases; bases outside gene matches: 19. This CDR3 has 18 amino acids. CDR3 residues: CASSPNPMVGGWRYEQYF. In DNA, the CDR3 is TGTGCCAGCAGCCCAAACCCGATGGTAGGGGGCTGGCGCTACGAGCAGTACTTC.

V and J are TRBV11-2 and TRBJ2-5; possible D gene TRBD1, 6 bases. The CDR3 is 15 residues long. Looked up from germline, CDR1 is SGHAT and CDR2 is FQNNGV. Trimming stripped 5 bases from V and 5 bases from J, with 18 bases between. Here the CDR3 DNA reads TGTGCCAGCAGCCCGAGGTGGGGGCCCCGTGAGACCCAGTACTTC. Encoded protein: CASSPRWGPRETQYF.

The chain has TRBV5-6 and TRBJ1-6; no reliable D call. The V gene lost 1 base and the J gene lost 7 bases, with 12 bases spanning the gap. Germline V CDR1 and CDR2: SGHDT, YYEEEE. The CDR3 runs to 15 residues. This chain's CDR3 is CASSLRGIGNSPLHF. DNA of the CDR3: TGTGCCAGCAGCTTGAGAGGGATTGGGAATTCACCCCTCCACTTT.

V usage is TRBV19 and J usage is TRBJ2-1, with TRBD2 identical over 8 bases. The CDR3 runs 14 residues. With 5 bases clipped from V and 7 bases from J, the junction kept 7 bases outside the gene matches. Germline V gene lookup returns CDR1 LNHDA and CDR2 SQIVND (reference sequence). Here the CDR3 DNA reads TGTGCCAGTAGTCCGAGCGGGAGTAGGAATGAGCAGTTCTTC. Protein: CASSPSGSRNEQFF. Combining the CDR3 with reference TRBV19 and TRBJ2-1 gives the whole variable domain DGGITQSPKYLFRKEGQNVTLSCEQNLNHDAMYWYRQDPGQGLRLIYYSQIVNDFQKGDIAEGYSVSREKKESFPLTVTSAQKNPTAFYLCASSPSGSRNEQFFGPGTRLTVL.

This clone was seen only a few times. The chain's CDR3 is CASSLPPRQGSDTEAFF. DNA for the CDR3: TGCGCCAGCAGCCTTCCCCCACGACAGGGGTCGGACACTGAAGCTTTCTTT. The chain combines TRBV5-1 with TRBJ1-1; 8 bases align to TRBD1. Trimming cost V 4 bases and J 3 bases; bases outside gene matches: 14. Germline V gene sequence: CDR1 SGHRS, CDR2 YFSETQ. The CDR3 is 17 amino acids.

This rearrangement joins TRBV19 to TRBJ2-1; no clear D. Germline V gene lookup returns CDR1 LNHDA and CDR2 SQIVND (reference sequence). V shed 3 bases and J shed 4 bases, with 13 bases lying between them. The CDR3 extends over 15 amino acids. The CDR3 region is CASSMERGRYNEQFF. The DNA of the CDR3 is TGTGCCAGTAGTATGGAAAGAGGAAGATACAATGAGCAGTTCTTC.

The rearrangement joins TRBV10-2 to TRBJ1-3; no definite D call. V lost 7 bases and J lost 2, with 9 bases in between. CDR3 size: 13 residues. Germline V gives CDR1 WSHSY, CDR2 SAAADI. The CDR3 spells CASKGGAGNTIYF. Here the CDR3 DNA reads TGCGCCAGCAAAGGTGGAGCTGGAAACACCATATATTTT.

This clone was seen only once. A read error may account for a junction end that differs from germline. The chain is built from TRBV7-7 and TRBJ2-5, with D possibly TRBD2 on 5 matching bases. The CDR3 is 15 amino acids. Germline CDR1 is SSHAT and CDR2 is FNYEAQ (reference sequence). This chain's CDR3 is CASSLGRAFQETQYF. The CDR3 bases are TGTGCTAGCAGCTTAGGGCGGGCCTTTCAAGAGACCCAGTACTTC.

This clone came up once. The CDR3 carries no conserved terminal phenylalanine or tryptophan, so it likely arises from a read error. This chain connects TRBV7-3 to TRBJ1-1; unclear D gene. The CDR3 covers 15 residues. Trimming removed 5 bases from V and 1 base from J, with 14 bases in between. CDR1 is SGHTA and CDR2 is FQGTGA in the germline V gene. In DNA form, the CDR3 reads TGTGCCAGCAGCGCAATGGGAGGGCGGAACACTGAAGCTTTCCTT. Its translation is CASSAMGGRNTEAFL.

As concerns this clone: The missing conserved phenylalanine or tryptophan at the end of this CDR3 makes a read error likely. The CDR3 region has the DNA TGTGCCAGCAGGAAGACAGGGGAGAACTATGGCTACACCCTC. It translates to CASRKTGENYGYTL. This chain links TRBV6-1 with TRBJ1-2; 8 nucleotides agree with TRBD1. The CDR3 covers 14 residues. The germline gives CDR1 MNHNS, CDR2 SASEGT. V dropped 6 bases and J dropped 2; count of bases not matched to a gene: 5.

The CDR3 DNA reads TGTGCCAGCAGCTTACCCGGACAGGGGAGAATGACAGATACGCAGTATTTT. It yields the protein CASSLPGQGRMTDTQYF. This chain connects TRBV13 to TRBJ2-3; 9 nucleotides align to TRBD1. Germline loops: CDR1 PRHDT, CDR2 FYEKMQ (reference sequence). This CDR3 has 17 residues. Germline trimming cut 2 bases from V and 3 bases from J; bases unmatched to any gene: 9.

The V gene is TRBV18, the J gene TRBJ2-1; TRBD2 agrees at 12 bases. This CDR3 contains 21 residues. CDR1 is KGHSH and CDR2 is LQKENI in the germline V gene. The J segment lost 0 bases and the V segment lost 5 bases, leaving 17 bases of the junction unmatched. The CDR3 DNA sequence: TGTGCCAGCTCAGTCACATCTCGACTAGCGGGAGAGAGAAGCTCCTACAATGAGCAGTTCTTC. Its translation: CASSVTSRLAGERSSYNEQFF.